The rows below give T cell receptor beta chains drawn from one sample of a study of T cells in Graves' hyperthyroidism and ophthalmopathy. Each CDR3 protein is one row after TCRdb ran MiXCR on the multiplex PCR reads. The sample gives some 440,000 distinct CDR3 sequences, around 16% of which show up once; roughly 7.7% is in the top ten. Specimen: blood. These TCRs come from a woman aged 18 to 35 with Graves' hyperthyroidism. Each CDR3 is given with its conserved first and last residue. A D gene is named only where the DNA matches it firmly. Clone sizes are given selectively: once, few, many, or a class where the clone is expanded.

CDR3 protein,CDR3 DNA,D gene,clone size,J gene,V gene
CASSYGRAYEQYF,TGTGCCAGCTCCTACGGCAGGGCCTACGAGCAGTACTTC,.,many,TRBJ2-7,TRBV11-2
CASSSSSSTDTQYF,TGTGCCAGCAGCTCGAGTTCGAGCACAGATACGCAGTATTTT,.,.,TRBJ2-3,TRBV7-9
CSARALLAGGPGELFF,TGCAGTGCTAGAGCCCTTCTAGCGGGGGGGCCCGGGGAGCTGTTTTTT,TRBD2,many,TRBJ2-2,TRBV20-1
CASRDRGRETQYF,TGTGCCAGCCGGGACAGGGGCCGGGAGACCCAGTACTTC,TRBD1,many,TRBJ2-5,TRBV6-1
CASSWGPSYTEAFF,TGCGCCAGCAGCTGGGGCCCTTCCTACACTGAAGCTTTCTTT,.,many,TRBJ1-1,TRBV5-1
CASSLLGGGDEQFF,TGTGCCAGCAGCTTATTGGGAGGGGGCGATGAGCAGTTCTTC,.,.,TRBJ2-1,TRBV7-3
CASSQGRQLNYGYTF,TGCGCCAGCAGTCAGGGAAGACAGCTTAACTATGGCTACACCTTC,.,few,TRBJ1-2,TRBV4-1
CASSPGDARTDTQYF,TGTGCCAGCAGCCCTGGGGACGCCCGCACAGATACGCAGTATTTT,.,many,TRBJ2-3,TRBV11-3
CASSIPPGRRSGANVLTF,TGTGCCAGTAGTATTCCACCCGGCAGGAGGTCTGGGGCCAACGTCCTGACTTTC,.,.,TRBJ2-6,TRBV19
CASSPRAGGTRQETQYF,TGTGCCAGCAGCCCCAGAGCGGGGGGCACCCGTCAAGAGACCCAGTACTTC,TRBD2,.,TRBJ2-5,TRBV3-1
CSAGGDEQFF,TGCAGTGCAGGCGGGGATGAGCAGTTCTTC,.,many,TRBJ2-1,TRBV20-1
CAWSRGLGSYEQYF,TGTGCCTGGAGCAGGGGGCTGGGGTCCTACGAGCAGTACTTC,TRBD1,few,TRBJ2-7,TRBV30
CSATSLAGLNDEQFF,TGCAGTGCCACTTCGCTAGCGGGACTGAACGATGAGCAGTTCTTC,TRBD2,many,TRBJ2-1,TRBV20-1
CSARSLAGGQETQYF,TGCAGTGCTAGGAGTCTAGCGGGGGGGCAAGAGACCCAGTACTTC,TRBD2,.,TRBJ2-5,TRBV20-1
CASSTRGQNTEAFF,TGTGCCAGCAGTACGAGAGGACAAAACACTGAAGCTTTCTTT,.,many,TRBJ1-1,TRBV12-3/TRBV12-4
CASSRGNSYEQYF,TGTGCCAGCAGTCGAGGGAACTCCTACGAGCAGTACTTC,.,many,TRBJ2-7,TRBV27
CASSPHSGGYAYEQYF,TGTGCCAGCAGCCCTCATAGCGGGGGGTACGCCTACGAGCAGTACTTC,TRBD2,few,TRBJ2-7,TRBV6-1
CASSRTSGIYNEQFF,TGTGCCAGCTCGCGGACTAGCGGGATTTACAATGAGCAGTTCTTC,TRBD2,many,TRBJ2-1,TRBV18
CSANLYRGPYGYTF,TGCAGTGCTAATTTATACAGGGGGCCGTATGGCTACACCTTC,TRBD1,many,TRBJ1-2,TRBV20-1
CASGAGGFQPQHF,TGTGCTAGTGGGGCCGGGGGGTTCCAGCCCCAGCATTTT,.,few,TRBJ1-5,TRBV12-5
CASSLDGQREETQYF,TGTGCCAGCAGCTTAGATGGTCAGCGAGAAGAGACCCAGTACTTC,.,few,TRBJ2-5,TRBV11-3
CASSFPGTLTDTQYF,TGTGCCAGCAGCTTCCCCGGGACCCTCACAGATACGCAGTATTTT,.,many,TRBJ2-3,TRBV7-9
CASSQAGVRRGEQFF,TGTGCCAGCAGCCAAGCGGGCGTAAGAAGGGGTGAGCAGTTCTTC,.,many,TRBJ2-1,TRBV11-3
CASSGYYEQYF,TGTGCCAGCAGTGGTTACTACGAGCAGTACTTC,.,many,TRBJ2-7,TRBV12-3/TRBV12-4
CASSVGGGKYNEQFF,TGTGCCAGCAGCGTTGGGGGGGGGAAATACAATGAGCAGTTCTTC,TRBD2,.,TRBJ2-1,TRBV9
CASSRIAGANTEAFF,TGCGCCAGCAGCCGCATAGCCGGGGCGAACACTGAAGCTTTCTTT,.,many,TRBJ1-1,TRBV4-1
CASSSGGLATDTQYF,TGTGCCAGCAGTTCTGGGGGACTAGCCACAGATACGCAGTATTTT,TRBD2,many,TRBJ2-3,TRBV12-3/TRBV12-4
CASSRRAPSSGNTIYF,TGTGCCAGCAGCCGCAGGGCCCCGAGCTCTGGAAACACCATATATTTT,.,many,TRBJ1-3,TRBV27
CASSWSRGTTDTQYF,TGTGCCAGCAGCTGGTCCCGGGGGACCACAGATACGCAGTATTTT,.,.,TRBJ2-3,TRBV7-3
CASSLGSQNTEAFF,TGTGCCAGTAGTCTTGGGTCCCAGAACACTGAAGCTTTCTTT,.,many,TRBJ1-1,TRBV19
CASSQLQVGQGAGVNTEAFF,TGCGCCAGCAGCCAACTTCAAGTCGGACAGGGGGCAGGGGTGAACACTGAAGCTTTCTTT,TRBD1,many,TRBJ1-1,TRBV4-1
CASSHGKMKALNTEAFF,TGTGCCAGCAGCCACGGGAAAATGAAGGCCCTGAACACTGAAGCTTTCTTT,.,many,TRBJ1-1,TRBV12-3/TRBV12-4
CAISGPLGLNAEQYF,TGTGCCATCAGTGGCCCCCTGGGACTTAATGCCGAGCAGTACTTC,.,few,TRBJ2-7,TRBV10-3
CASSLALRNGAFF,TGTGCCAGCAGCTTAGCGCTCCGAAACGGAGCTTTCTTT,.,many,TRBJ1-1,TRBV7-6
CASSLTGRYSDTQYF,TGTGCCAGCAGCCTGACCGGACGTTACTCAGATACGCAGTATTTT,.,.,TRBJ2-3,TRBV5-4
CSAPGDRGGYTF,TGCAGCGCCCCCGGGGACAGGGGTGGCTACACCTTC,TRBD1,many,TRBJ1-2,TRBV29-1
CASSWGGSDTEAFF,TGTGCCAGTAGCTGGGGGGGGAGTGATACTGAAGCTTTCTTT,.,.,TRBJ1-1,TRBV25-1
CATEQVPITEAFF,TGTGCCACAGAACAGGTGCCTATAACTGAAGCTTTCTTT,.,many,TRBJ1-1,TRBV13
CASSQLGGSAEAFF,TGTGCCAGCAGTCAGCTGGGTGGGTCGGCGGAAGCTTTCTTT,.,many,TRBJ1-1,TRBV12-3/TRBV12-4
CASRKRLAGGRSSYNEQFF,TGTGCCAGCAGAAAAAGACTAGCGGGAGGGAGAAGCTCCTACAATGAGCAGTTCTTC,TRBD2,many,TRBJ2-1,TRBV7-8
CASSSLAAITGELFF,TGTGCCAGCAGCTCACTGGCGGCGATTACCGGGGAGCTGTTTTTT,.,.,TRBJ2-2,TRBV6-2/TRBV6-3
CASSLRTGGTGTGELFF,TGTGCCAGCAGTCTTCGGACGGGAGGGACGGGGACCGGGGAGCTGTTTTTT,TRBD2,many,TRBJ2-2,TRBV6-1
CSVARGPKTQYF,TGCAGCGTTGCCAGGGGGCCAAAGACCCAGTACTTC,TRBD1,few,TRBJ2-5,TRBV29-1
CSARDEGRAPNEQFF,TGCAGTGCTAGAGACGAGGGCAGGGCTCCTAATGAGCAGTTCTTC,.,.,TRBJ2-1,TRBV20-1
CAWSVGTEAFF,TGTGCCTGGAGTGTAGGCACTGAAGCTTTCTTT,.,many,TRBJ1-1,TRBV30
CASRASGFGNTIYF,TGTGCCAGTAGGGCGTCTGGGTTTGGAAACACCATATATTTT,.,.,TRBJ1-3,TRBV19